The sample holds a few counts of the clone carrying this TCR beta chain. This record belongs to a study of T-cell reconstitution after alpha-beta-depleted transplantation in children. A library of TCRbeta sequences, prepared with unique molecular identifiers, was generated. TCRdb redid the calling of the PCR reads with MiXCR, one entry per CDR3 protein. The sample consists of roughly 500,000 distinct CDR3 sequences, 15% to 20% of them appearing once. Sequencing was performed on PBMCs from the stem cell graft donor, taken from the stem cell graft. The sequence was collected from a human donor who donated a stem cell graft to a child with acute lymphoblastic leukemia.

The CDR3 region is CASSLGSSGTSYEQYF. In DNA, the CDR3 is TGCGCCAGCAGCTTGGGATCCAGCGGGACCTCCTACGAGCAGTACTTC. The rearrangement joins TRBV5-1 to TRBJ2-7; 7 positions match TRBD2. J was trimmed by 0 bases and V by 0 bases; bases with no gene match: 6. The CDR3 length is 16 residues. The germline CDR1 and CDR2 sequences are SGHRS and YFSETQ.